The next 30 T cell receptor beta chains were all read from a single sample in a study of early T cells in non-severe SARS-CoV-2 infection (dated by TCRdb to the early 2020s). Receptors were amplified or captured by 5' RACE. TCRdb records NextSeq 500 as the sequencer. TCRdb cleaned the public reads at Q25 with fastp, built clones with MiXCR and kept in-frame beta chains. Every entry covers one CDR3 protein and lists the most common genes and DNA from its rows. The sample data list about 110,000 distinct CDR3 sequences, and more than 9.5% of these were observed just once. The top ten clones comprise about 8.1% of the sample. Sequenced sample: whole blood. Source of these receptors: an adult who was a healthcare worker with PCR-confirmed SARS-CoV-2 infection or an uninfected control (not recorded which).

This clonotype was detected a few times. The CDR3 loop reads CAWSVLNIQYF. CDR3 DNA sequence: TGTGCCTGGAGTGTACTAAACATTCAGTACTTC. This sequence joins TRBV30 and TRBJ2-4, with D unresolved. The CDR3 totals 11 residues. V gave up 0 bases and J gave up 6 bases, with 3 bases separating them. The germline V gene encodes CDR1 GTSNPN and CDR2 SVGIG (reference sequence).

The chain links TRBV28 to TRBJ1-1, with D tentatively TRBD1 (6 bases). The CDR3 spans 14 residues. Trimming pared 8 bases from V and 3 bases from J, leaving 16 bases between. From germline, CDR1 is MDHEN and CDR2 SYDVKM. In DNA form, the CDR3 reads TGTGCCAGCGACTCACAGGGAATGGACACTGAAGCTTTCTTT. It codes for CASDSQGMDTEAFF. The whole variable domain, filled in from reference TRBV28 and TRBJ1-1, reads DVKVTQSSRYLVKRTGEKVFLECVQDMDHENMFWYRQDPGLGLRLIYFSYDVKMKEKGDIPEGYSVSREKKERFSLILESASTNQTSMYLCASDSQGMDTEAFFGQGTRLTVV.

In this sample, this clonotype turned up a few times. The chain has TRBV20-1 and TRBJ1-1; D gene uncertain. The CDR3 consists of 13 residues. Trimming cost V 6 bases and J 0 bases, with 11 bases left between them. The germline gives CDR1 DFQATT, CDR2 SNEGSKA (reference sequence). CDR3 in DNA: TGCAGTGCCAGCGCGTCAATGAACACTGAAGCTTTCTTT. Residues: CSASASMNTEAFF.

This clonotype was found many times. The chain joins TRBV20-1 to TRBJ1-2; D uncertain. Germline CDR1 is DFQATT and CDR2 is SNEGSKA (reference sequence). CDR3 length: 10 residues. Deletions cut 2 bases from V and 8 bases from J, with 6 bases between. The CDR3 sequence is CSARKGGYTF. CDR3 sequence (DNA): TGCAGTGCTAGAAAGGGAGGCTACACCTTC.

This clonotype was counted at least ten times. The V and J genes are TRBV29-1 and TRBJ1-3; D not resolved. The germline V and J ends were trimmed by 0 bases and 0 bases, with 6 bases remaining between them. Per germline, CDR1 SQVTM and CDR2 ANQGSEA. This CDR3 has 14 amino acids. CDR3: CSVEEKSSGNTIYF. The CDR3, as DNA: TGCAGCGTTGAAGAAAAGAGCTCTGGAAACACCATATATTTT.

This clonotype was recorded many times. This sequence joins TRBV12-3 or TRBV12-4 and TRBJ1-2; TRBD1 matches at 9 bases. CDR3 size: 15 residues. V was pared by 6 bases and J by 4 bases, with 9 bases of the junction left unmatched. CDR3 region: CASRVQGATLYGYTF. CDR3 DNA: TGTGCCAGCAGAGTACAGGGGGCAACCCTCTATGGCTACACCTTC.

This clonotype was counted between two and nine times. V usage is TRBV7-3 and J usage is TRBJ2-2, with D hard to call. Germline values: CDR1 SGHTA, CDR2 FQGTGA. The V end was cut by 8 bases, the J end by 7 bases, with 14 bases between. The CDR3 consists of 13 residues. CDR3 bases: TGTGCCAGCTCGGTCAGAACAAACGGGGAGCTGTTTTTT. Protein sequence: CASSVRTNGELFF.

This clonotype has a count of ten or more. The chain is built from TRBV18 and TRBJ2-2; 10 positions agree with TRBD1. V lost 3 bases to trimming and J lost 4 bases; unmatched junction nucleotides: 2. In germline, CDR1 is KGHSH, CDR2 LQKENI. The CDR3 consists of 15 residues. CDR3 nucleotides: TGTGCCAGCTCACCGGGACAGGGGAGCACCGGGGAGCTGTTTTTT. This codes for CASSPGQGSTGELFF.

This clonotype has more than one count but fewer than ten. The chain carries TRBV7-6 and TRBJ2-5, with unresolved D. CDR3 size: 12 residues. V was shortened by 5 bases and J by 9 bases, with 13 bases between the two germline ends. CDR1 is SGHVS and CDR2 is FNYEAQ in the germline V gene. The CDR3 is CASSPRTAPQYF. The CDR3 bases are TGTGCCAGCAGCCCACGGACGGCGCCCCAGTACTTC.

This clonotype has ten or more counts. This sequence joins TRBV30 and TRBJ2-3, with 7 bases matching TRBD1. J gave up 2 bases and V 4 bases, and 6 bases lay outside the gene matches. Germline V gene sequence: CDR1 GTSNPN, CDR2 SVGIG (reference sequence). The CDR3 has 14 residues. CDR3 bases: TGTGCCTGGAACCGGGACAGAACCACAGATACGCAGTATTTT. It translates to CAWNRDRTTDTQYF.

The chain links TRBV2 to TRBJ2-1, with D perhaps TRBD1 or TRBD2 (5 bases each). CDR3 length: 12 amino acids. Germline V gives CDR1 SNHLY, CDR2 FYNNEI. V shed 9 bases and J shed 8 bases, with 14 bases lying between them. CDR3: CARRRDVHEQFF. DNA for the CDR3: TGTGCCAGACGCCGGGACGTCCATGAGCAGTTCTTC. Based on the CDR3 plus reference TRBV2 and TRBJ2-1, the full variable domain is EPEVTQTPSHQVTQMGQEVILRCVPISNHLYFYWYRQILGQKVEFLVSFYNNEISEKSEIFDDQFSVERPDGSNFTLKIRSTKLEDSAMYFCARRRDVHEQFFGPGTRLTVL.

The table lists this clonotype with a few counts. The CDR3 bases are TGCAGCGTTATCGGGATAACCTACAATGAGCAGTTCTTC. Translating it yields CSVIGITYNEQFF. This chain joins TRBV29-1 and TRBJ2-1, with D possibly matching TRBD2 (5 bases). Germline V lookup: CDR1 SQVTM, CDR2 ANQGSEA. The CDR3 has 13 residues. Trimming cost V 5 bases and J 2 bases, with 10 bases left between them.

This clonotype was counted at least ten times. The chain links TRBV28 to TRBJ1-4, with D possibly TRBD1 on 5 matching bases. V was trimmed by 2 bases and J by 14 bases, leaving 9 bases between them. CDR1 MDHEN and CDR2 SYDVKM come from the germline V gene. The length of the CDR3 is 11 residues. The CDR3 spells CASSLRGGLFF. DNA for the CDR3: TGTGCCAGCAGTTTAAGGGGTGGGCTGTTTTTT. Full variable domain (remainder filled in from reference TRBV28 and TRBJ1-4): DVKVTQSSRYLVKRTGEKVFLECVQDMDHENMFWYRQDPGLGLRLIYFSYDVKMKEKGDIPEGYSVSREKKERFSLILESASTNQTSMYLCASSLRGGLFFGSGTQLSVL.

This clonotype was counted ten times or more. This chain connects TRBV7-2 to TRBJ2-1; maybe TRBD1 (5 bases). Germline V CDR1 and CDR2: SGHTA, FQGNSA. V was shortened by 5 bases and J by 7 bases, with 9 bases between the two germline ends. The CDR3 extends over 12 amino acids. CDR3 DNA: TGTGCCAGCAGCCGGACACTTAATGAGCAGTTCTTC. Protein product: CASSRTLNEQFF.

This clonotype occurred many times. The V call is TRBV11-2, the J call TRBJ2-1; a possible D gene is TRBD2 (5 bases). Germline CDR1 and CDR2: SGHAT and FQNNGV. V was shortened by 1 base and J by 0 bases, with 10 bases between the two germline ends. This CDR3 has 16 residues. The CDR3 loop is CASSLVRGSSYNEQFF. For the CDR3, the DNA is TGTGCCAGCAGCTTAGTGCGTGGGAGCTCCTACAATGAGCAGTTCTTC. The full variable domain, rest sourced from reference TRBV11-2 and TRBJ2-1, is EAGVAQSPRYKIIEKRQSVAFWCNPISGHATLYWYQQILGQGPKLLIQFQNNGVVDDSQLPKDRFSAERLKGVDSTLKIQPAKLEDSAVYLCASSLVRGSSYNEQFFGPGTRLTVL.

This clonotype has ten or more counts. Here the CDR3 DNA reads TGTGCCAGCAGTTTTAACTCGGGTAGATCGGATCAGCCCCAGCATTTT. It translates to CASSFNSGRSDQPQHF. The chain carries TRBV12-3 or TRBV12-4 and TRBJ1-5; D is unresolved. This CDR3 spans 16 amino acids. The V end lost 3 bases, the J end lost 5 bases, and 17 bases lay between the germline ends.

The chain is built from TRBV11-2 and TRBJ2-7; D remains unclear. Germline values: CDR1 SGHAT, CDR2 FQNNGV. V was trimmed by 5 bases and J by 3 bases, leaving 11 bases between them. The CDR3 runs 13 residues. The DNA of the CDR3 is TGTGCCAGCAGCGCTGACAAACACTACGAGCAGTACTTC. Translated: CASSADKHYEQYF.

This clonotype occurred a few times. J is TRBJ2-5 and V is TRBV29-1; 7 bases align to TRBD2. In germline, CDR1 is SQVTM, CDR2 ANQGSEA. The CDR3 spans 12 residues. Losses at the gene ends were 7 bases for V and 7 bases for J; bases not matched to a gene: 9. CDR3 loop: CSAGGSSGTQYF. CDR3 nucleotides: TGCAGCGCAGGCGGGAGTTCGGGGACCCAGTACTTC.

This clonotype showed up many times. The chain is built from TRBV12-3 or TRBV12-4 and TRBJ2-2; D tentatively reads TRBD1 or TRBD2 (6 bases each). The CDR3 length is 13 residues. V was clipped by 6 bases and J by 5 bases, with 10 bases between them. The CDR3 nucleotides read TGTGCCAGCAGGGGGGGCAGGACCGGGGAGCTGTTTTTT. Protein: CASRGGRTGELFF.

This clonotype was detected once. Since a much larger clone is just one base distant, this may be a read error. DNA for the CDR3: TGTGCCACCACACCCAAGTGGGACACTGAAGCTTTCTTT. Encoded protein: CATTPKWDTEAFF. This chain uses TRBV12-3 or TRBV12-4 with TRBJ1-1; the D is unclear. Trimming took 10 bases from V and 3 from J, leaving 15 bases between them. The CDR3 loop spans 13 amino acids.

The chain couples TRBV24-1 to TRBJ2-1; 10 bases line up with TRBD2. V was clipped by 6 bases and J by 0 bases; unmatched bases: 1. The CDR3 loop spans 15 amino acids. The V gene's germline CDR1 is KGHDR and CDR2 SFDVKD. CDR3 residues: CATSPSGSSYNEQFF. DNA for the CDR3: TGTGCCACCAGTCCTAGCGGGAGCTCCTACAATGAGCAGTTCTTC.

The genes are TRBV7-8 and TRBJ2-5, with D possibly being TRBD2 (5 bases). The germline CDR1 and CDR2 sequences are SGHVS and FQNEAQ. The CDR3 is made up of 15 amino acids. V lost 6 bases and J 0 bases, leaving 14 bases between the germline ends. CDR3 nucleotide sequence: TGTGCCAGCAGGCATCGGTGGCGGGACCAAGAGACCCAGTACTTC. Its protein product is CASRHRWRDQETQYF.

This clonotype was seen more than once but under ten times. The V and J genes are TRBV12-3 or TRBV12-4 and TRBJ2-5, with D possibly being TRBD1 or TRBD2 (5 bases each). This CDR3 region has 14 residues. Between the trimmed V and J ends, which lost 8 bases and 4 bases, there was a span of 17 bases. The CDR3 spells CASCRGRGRETQYF. CDR3 nucleotides: TGTGCCAGCTGCCGGGGAAGGGGACGAGAGACCCAGTACTTC.

Many counts were recorded for this clonotype. The chain carries TRBV27 and TRBJ2-7; TRBD1 aligns across 7 bases. The CDR3 runs to 14 residues. After removal of 10 bases from V and 5 bases from J, the junction contained 14 bases not matched to a gene. CDR1 and CDR2 (germline): MNHEY, SMNVEV (reference sequence). The CDR3 sequence: CANPPTGMGNEQYF. The CDR3 region has the DNA TGTGCCAACCCGCCGACAGGGATGGGCAACGAGCAGTACTTC.

This clonotype was seen many times. V is TRBV28 and J is TRBJ1-6; 9 bases map to TRBD1. With 2 bases clipped from V and 10 bases from J, the junction kept 3 bases outside the gene matches. Germline loops: CDR1 MDHEN, CDR2 SYDVKM. The CDR3 consists of 14 residues. The CDR3 DNA reads as TGTGCCAGCAGTTTAAACAGGGGGCCATCACCCCTCCACTTT. Protein: CASSLNRGPSPLHF.

The sample holds many counts of this clonotype. The rearrangement links TRBV20-1 to TRBJ1-5; 8 bases agree with TRBD1. After removal of 6 bases from V and 4 bases from J, the junction contained 8 bases not matched to a gene. CDR1 DFQATT and CDR2 SNEGSKA come from the germline V gene (reference sequence). This CDR3 region has 14 residues. This CDR3 reads CSASTGAENQPQHF. CDR3 bases: TGCAGTGCCTCGACAGGGGCCGAAAATCAGCCCCAGCATTTT.

This clonotype was seen a handful of times. This rearrangement joins TRBV4-1 to TRBJ1-2; the match to TRBD1 covers 7 bases. There are 13 residues in the CDR3. Germline assignment: CDR1 MGHRA and CDR2 YSYEKL. Trimming removed 0 bases from V and 7 bases from J; junction bases left unmatched: 2. The CDR3, as DNA: TGCGCCAGCAGCCAAGAAAGGGGGCTTGGCTACACCTTC. Its protein is CASSQERGLGYTF.

This clonotype appeared many times. The chain links TRBV4-1 to TRBJ2-7, with D possibly being TRBD1 or TRBD2 (5 bases each). Germline V gene sequence: CDR1 MGHRA, CDR2 YSYEKL. V lost 0 bases and J 2 bases, leaving 20 bases between the germline ends. The CDR3 is 18 residues long. The CDR3 loop reads CASSQETQLGARPYEQYF. CDR3 DNA: TGCGCCAGCAGCCAAGAAACTCAACTAGGGGCGCGCCCCTACGAGCAGTACTTC.

This chain joins TRBV5-5 and TRBJ1-1; weak D call: TRBD1 (5 bases). The CDR3 length is 16 residues. Trimming pared 6 bases from V and 0 bases from J, leaving 18 bases between. Germline CDR1 reads SGHKS; CDR2 reads YYEKEE (reference sequence). The CDR3 DNA follows: TGTGCCAGCACCCAAAGTGGGGCAATGATGAACACTGAAGCTTTCTTT. Amino acids: CASTQSGAMMNTEAFF.

This clonotype has only a few counts. The gene calls are TRBV6-6 and TRBJ2-1; 7 bases match TRBD2. The trim removed 8 bases at V and 4 bases at J, leaving 5 bases unmatched. There are 13 residues in the CDR3. CDR1 and CDR2 (germline): MNHNY, SVGAGI (reference sequence). The CDR3 loop is CASWEGPYNEQFF. CDR3 sequence (DNA): TGTGCCAGCTGGGAGGGGCCGTACAATGAGCAGTTCTTC.